A selection of T cell receptor beta chains follows, all from one sample in a study of regulatory T cells in long-lasting Graves disease. TCRdb fed the multiplex PCR reads into MiXCR, producing one record per CDR3 protein. This sample yields 440,000 or so distinct CDR3 sequences, of which under 15% are seen a single time; approximately 16% belongs to the top ten. The sample also formed part of further work on T cells in Graves' hyperthyroidism and ophthalmopathy.

Specimen: peripheral blood mononuclear cells (PBMCs), collected at new diagnosis, from a patient treated with antithyroid drugs. All receptors come from a woman in her 30s with Graves disease. Each CDR3 is given without its conserved first and last residue. Each record gives: clone size, J gene, V gene, CDR3 protein. Clone size, where shown, is once, few, many, or a class for clones that have expanded.

>-|TRBJ1-5|TRBV18
ASSPEVRQPQH
>-|TRBJ1-2|TRBV18
ASSLRAGTYETDYGYT
>many|TRBJ2-7|TRBV3-1
ASSNLAGAPYEQY
>-|TRBJ2-4|TRBV7-3
ASSRASGRVAKNIQY
>many|TRBJ1-5|TRBV7-8
ASSLEVQGVGQPQH
>many|TRBJ2-1|TRBV20-1
SARLLAGASYNEQF
>many|TRBJ2-1|TRBV29-1
SVGRRLAGNNEQF
>-|TRBJ2-1|TRBV14
ASRRGFHREQF
>-|TRBJ2-7|TRBV2
ASSGEGDRKYEQY
>many|TRBJ2-5|TRBV7-2
ASSLALTARGTQY
>-|TRBJ1-2|TRBV9
ASSREGGEGYGYT
>-|TRBJ2-1|TRBV11-2
ASSPLIGMAGDPYSEQF
>many|TRBJ2-7|TRBV7-9
ASSTRQVDNEQY
>many|TRBJ2-2|TRBV28
ASSLWGLGNTGELF
>many|TRBJ2-5|TRBV29-1
SVGDRGLLAQETQY
>few|TRBJ1-4|TRBV6-1
ASSSQGALATNEKLF
>many|TRBJ2-7|TRBV5-1
ASSSAGQQY
>many|TRBJ2-3|TRBV7-9
ASSSFATDTQY
>-|TRBJ2-7|TRBV3-1
ASSQGDSLYEQY
>many|TRBJ1-5|TRBV24-1
ATSEGNQPQH